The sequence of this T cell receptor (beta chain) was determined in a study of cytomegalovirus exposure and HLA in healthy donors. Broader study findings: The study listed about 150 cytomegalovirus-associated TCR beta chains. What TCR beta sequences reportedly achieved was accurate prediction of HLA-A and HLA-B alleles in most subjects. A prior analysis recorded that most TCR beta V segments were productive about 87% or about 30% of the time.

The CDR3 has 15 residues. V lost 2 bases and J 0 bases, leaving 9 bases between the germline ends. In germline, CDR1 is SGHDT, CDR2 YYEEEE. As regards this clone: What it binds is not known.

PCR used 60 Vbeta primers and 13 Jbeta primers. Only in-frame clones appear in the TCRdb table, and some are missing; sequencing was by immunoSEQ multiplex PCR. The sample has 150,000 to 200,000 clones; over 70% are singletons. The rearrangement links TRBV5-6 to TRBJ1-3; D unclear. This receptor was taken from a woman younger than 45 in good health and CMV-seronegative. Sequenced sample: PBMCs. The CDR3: CASSFRSFSGNTIYF. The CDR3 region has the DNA TGTGCCAGCAGCTTTCGGTCGTTCTCTGGAAACACCATATATTTT.